Shown below are 29 T cell receptor beta chains from a single sample sequenced in a study of glioma-infiltrating T cells after dendritic cell vaccination. Sequencing used immunoSEQ multiplex PCR; TCRdb keeps in-frame clones, though not all of them. The table lists almost 90,000 clones, around 83% of them singletons, with under 7% in the top ten. Described time point: after dendritic cell vaccination, including at tumor progression/relapse. The specimen was blood, collected after dendritic cell vaccination. The receptors originated from a human donor with glioblastoma.

The V and J genes are TRBV29-1 and TRBJ1-1; D remains unclear. Germline-derived CDR1 and CDR2 are SQVTM and ANQGSEA. V lost 0 bases and J 0 bases, leaving 14 bases between the germline ends. CDR3 length: 16 residues. In nucleotides, the CDR3 is TGCAGCGTTGAAGAGGACTACAGACTCATGAACACTGAAGCTTTCTTT. Its translation is CSVEEDYRLMNTEAFF.

This sequence joins TRBV7-9 and TRBJ2-1; perhaps TRBD2 as D (5 bases). This CDR3 region has 17 residues. The V end was cut by 0 bases, the J end by 0 bases, with 12 bases between. Germline CDR1 SEHNR, CDR2 FQNEAQ (reference sequence). CDR3 nucleotide sequence: TGTGCCAGCAGCTTAGCAGCTGCTAGCCGCTCCTACAATGAGCAGTTCTTC. It yields the protein CASSLAAASRSYNEQFF.

This chain uses TRBV6-5 with TRBJ2-7; D is unresolved. The V gene's germline CDR1 is MNHEY and CDR2 SVGAGI. V lost 8 bases and J 2 bases, leaving 10 bases between the germline ends. The CDR3 extends over 12 amino acids. CDR3 sequence reads: CASSSNTYEQYF. The DNA for the CDR3 is TGTGCCAGCTCATCTAATACCTACGAGCAGTACTTC.

The rearrangement joins TRBV7-9 to TRBJ1-2, with D perhaps TRBD1 (6 bases). Germline-derived CDR1 and CDR2 are SEHNR and FQNEAQ (reference sequence). The ends were cut back, 2 bases at V and 8 bases at J, with 9 bases in the middle. The length of the CDR3 is 12 residues. CDR3 amino acids: CASSLSGEGYTF. CDR3 sequence (DNA): TGTGCCAGCAGCTTATCAGGGGAGGGCTACACCTTC.

This sequence joins TRBV6-5 and TRBJ1-1; possibly TRBD1 for D (6 bases). The ends were cut back, 2 bases at V and 5 bases at J, with 12 bases in the middle. This CDR3 contains 14 residues. The germline CDR1 and CDR2 sequences are MNHEY and SVGAGI. As DNA, the CDR3 is TGTGCCAGCAGTTACCTGGGGGCAGGGACTGAAGCTTTCTTT. Translated: CASSYLGAGTEAFF.

The chain has TRBV5-8 and TRBJ2-7; 7 bases align to TRBD1. The V gene end was trimmed by 3 bases and the J gene end by 3 bases; junction bases not matched to a gene: 3. Germline CDR1 reads SGHTS; CDR2 reads YDEGEE. There are 13 residues in the CDR3. DNA for the CDR3: TGTGCCAGCAGCTGGGGACAGTTCTACGAGCAGTACTTC. This codes for CASSWGQFYEQYF.

The chain carries TRBV9 and TRBJ1-4; D is ambiguous. The germline V and J ends were trimmed by 0 bases and 8 bases, with 17 bases remaining between them. Germline V lookup: CDR1 SGDLS, CDR2 YYNGEE. The CDR3 is 16 residues long. CDR3 in DNA: TGTGCCAGCAGCGTAGCCCCCCGGTGGGAGGGCGAAAAACTGTTTTTT. Translated: CASSVAPRWEGEKLFF.

The chain employs TRBV29-1 and TRBJ1-2; 8 bases agree with TRBD1. Germline V gives CDR1 SQVTM, CDR2 ANQGSEA. Unmatched junction bases numbered 4, after V lost 8 bases and J lost 2 bases. There are 12 residues in the CDR3. CDR3 region: CSSWTGNYGYTF. The CDR3 DNA follows: TGCAGCTCTTGGACAGGGAACTATGGCTACACCTTC.

The J gene is TRBJ1-2, the V gene TRBV25-1; D gene ambiguous. Germline CDR1 reads MGHDK; CDR2 reads SYGVNS. V lost 4 bases, J lost 8 bases, and 17 bases lay in between. The CDR3 loop spans 14 amino acids. CDR3 sequence reads: CASSARERSMGYTF. The CDR3 bases are TGTGCCAGCAGTGCGAGAGAACGATCTATGGGCTACACCTTC.

The chain employs TRBV5-6 and TRBJ2-5, with D uncertain. CDR3 length: 11 amino acids. Trimming left V 3 bases short and J 2 bases short, with 2 bases between. Germline CDR1 SGHDT, CDR2 YYEEEE. The CDR3, as DNA: TGTGCCAGCAGCTCACAAGAGACCCAGTACTTC. Its protein product is CASSSQETQYF.

Only one count was recorded for this clone. The V gene is TRBV5-1, the J gene TRBJ1-2; D is possibly TRBD1 (5 bases). The V gene's germline CDR1 is SGHRS and CDR2 YFSETQ. Trimming took off 4 bases at V and 8 bases at J, with 18 bases between the two ends. The CDR3 length is 14 residues. The CDR3 nucleotides are TGCGCCAGCAGCCCCCTGGGAGGGACGAGGGGCTACACCTTC. Translated: CASSPLGGTRGYTF.

The V call is TRBV21-1, the J call TRBJ1-1; no DNA check was done on the table's D call, TRBD1. TRBV21-1 is given as a pseudogene. This CDR3 is 16 amino acids long. CDR3: CASSKETGGEDTEAFF. The CDR3 DNA follows: TGTGCCAGCAGCAAAGAGACAGGGGGGGAGGACACTGAAGCTTTCTTT.

With respect to this clone: Germline and junction disagree at one end, which may indicate a read error. CDR3 bases: TGTGCCAACAGCTTGAGCCCGGACAGGGAGAATCAGCCCCAGCATTTT. Protein product: CANSLSPDRENQPQHF. The chain links TRBV7-9 to TRBJ1-5, with TRBD1 matching over 8 bases. The germline CDR1 and CDR2 sequences are SEHNR and FQNEAQ (reference sequence). The CDR3 runs to 16 residues. The complete variable domain, with remaining parts taken from reference TRBV7-9 and TRBJ1-5, reads DTGVSQNPRHKITKRGQNVTFRCDPISEHNRLYWYRQTLGQGPEFLTYFQNEAQLEKSRLLSDRFSAERPKGSFSTLEIQRTEQGDSAMYLCANSLSPDRENQPQHFGDGTRLSIL.

This clone showed up just a few times. The chain combines TRBV29-1 with TRBJ1-1, with D maybe TRBD1 (5 bases). There are 12 residues in the CDR3. Trimming left V 7 bases short and J 0 bases short, with 9 bases between. Germline assignment: CDR1 SQVTM and CDR2 ANQGSEA. The CDR3 sequence is CSALQVNTEAFF. As DNA, the CDR3 is TGCAGCGCCCTACAGGTGAACACTGAAGCTTTCTTT.

The V call is TRBV13, the J call TRBJ1-6; D ambiguous. The ends were cut back, 4 bases at V and 7 bases at J, with 14 bases in the middle. CDR3 length equals 15 residues. The germline CDR1 and CDR2 sequences are PRHDT and FYEKMQ (reference sequence). CDR3 nucleotide sequence: TGTGCCAGCAGCTCCCCGGGATACCCCAATTCACCCCTCCACTTT. Translation: CASSSPGYPNSPLHF. Variable domain in full (rest from reference TRBV13 and TRBJ1-6): AAGVIQSPRHLIKEKRETATLKCYPIPRHDTVYWYQQGPGQDPQFLISFYEKMQSDKGSIPDRFSAQQFSDYHSELNMSSLELGDSALYFCASSSPGYPNSPLHFGNGTRLTVT.

Details on this clone: At one end the junction does not follow the germline gene, possibly because of a read error. This chain links TRBV28 with TRBJ2-2; 9 bases are a match to TRBD1. CDR1 is MDHEN and CDR2 is SYDVKM in the germline V gene. CDR3 size: 18 residues. CDR3 region: CASSLWGPGDREIGELFF. The CDR3 DNA follows: TGTGCCAGCAGTCTATGGGGGCCGGGGGACAGGGAAATCGGGGAGCTGTTTTTT.

The gene calls are TRBV6-1 and TRBJ1-1; D possibly corresponds to TRBD1 (6 bases). The germline gives CDR1 MNHNS, CDR2 SASEGT. CDR3 size: 15 residues. V lost 4 bases and J lost 0, with 12 bases in between. In nucleotides, the CDR3 is TGTGCCAGCAGTGGTCGGACAGACTTGAACACTGAAGCTTTCTTT. It is translated as CASSGRTDLNTEAFF.

This clone has just a few counts. The chain links TRBV6-6 to TRBJ2-1; 10 positions match TRBD1. CDR1 is MNHNY, CDR2 SVGAGI, per germline (reference sequence). The CDR3 has 16 amino acids. V was pared by 0 bases and J by 6 bases, with 5 bases of the junction left unmatched. CDR3 in DNA: TGTGCCAGCAGTTACTCCCTGGGACAGGGGATCAATGAGCAGTTCTTC. Its protein is CASSYSLGQGINEQFF.

The V call is TRBV2, the J call TRBJ1-5; 11 bases map to TRBD1. In germline, CDR1 is SNHLY, CDR2 FYNNEI. J lost 4 bases, V lost 6 bases, and 5 bases had no gene match. The CDR3 has 15 amino acids. Here the CDR3 DNA reads TGTGCCAGCAGACCAGGACAGGGGGCTAATCAGCCCCAGCATTTT. This sequence encodes CASRPGQGANQPQHF.

This clone was detected a few times. The chain links TRBV6-5 to TRBJ1-2, with D perhaps matching TRBD1 (5 bases). Trimming cost V 2 bases and J 8 bases, with 12 bases left between them. This CDR3 has 13 amino acids. Germline V gives CDR1 MNHEY, CDR2 SVGAGI. CDR3 sequence: CASSYGQGGGYTF. In DNA form, the CDR3 reads TGTGCCAGCAGTTACGGGCAGGGAGGGGGCTACACCTTC.

The chain couples TRBV6-5 to TRBJ1-2; no clear D gene. Trimming removed 2 bases from V and 6 bases from J, with 10 bases in between. The CDR3 runs to 13 residues. Germline V CDR1 and CDR2: MNHEY, SVGAGI. The DNA of the CDR3 is TGTGCCAGCAGTTACAGGACGGAGGATGGCTACACCTTC. Translating it yields CASSYRTEDGYTF.

This clone was seen more than once but under ten times. This sequence joins TRBV2 and TRBJ1-6; 8 positions agree with TRBD1. Unmatched junction bases numbered 6, after V lost 7 bases and J lost 7 bases. Germline V gene data show CDR1 as SNHLY and CDR2 as FYNNEI. There are 14 residues in the CDR3. CDR3 region: CASTPRTGNSPLHF. CDR3 bases: TGTGCCAGCACCCCCCGGACAGGGAATTCACCCCTCCACTTT.

The chain is built from TRBV7-9 and TRBJ1-6; D is unresolved. V dropped 5 bases and J dropped 5 bases, with 4 bases sitting between them. The V gene's germline CDR1 is SEHNR and CDR2 FQNEAQ (reference sequence). This CDR3 is 12 amino acids long. In nucleotides, the CDR3 is TGTGCCAGCAGCCACAATAATTCACCCCTCCACTTT. The encoded protein is CASSHNNSPLHF.

The J gene is TRBJ1-4, the V gene TRBV5-1; D possibly corresponds to TRBD1 (5 bases). Germline values: CDR1 SGHRS, CDR2 YFSETQ. The CDR3 covers 15 residues. Between the trimmed V and J ends, which lost 0 bases and 5 bases, there was a span of 11 bases. The CDR3 DNA is TGCGCCAGCAGCTTGGCGGCAGGGCGGAATGAAAAACTGTTTTTT. Its translation: CASSLAAGRNEKLFF.

This sequence joins TRBV5-6 and TRBJ1-6, with D uncertain. V lost 5 bases and J lost 10, with 19 bases in between. Germline V gives CDR1 SGHDT, CDR2 YYEEEE. The CDR3 length is 15 residues. Written as DNA, the CDR3 is TGTGCCAGCAGATACGATGCAGGCGAGGGCTCACCCCTCCACTTT. Translating it yields CASRYDAGEGSPLHF.

The rearrangement joins TRBV6-1 to TRBJ1-3, with D maybe TRBD1 (6 bases). Germline V gene sequence: CDR1 MNHNS, CDR2 SASEGT. The CDR3 runs to 15 residues. Trimming removed 6 bases from V and 0 bases from J, with 12 bases in between. The CDR3 DNA sequence: TGTGCCAGCAGCGTTGACAGGAGCTCTGGAAACACCATATATTTT. Translating it yields CASSVDRSSGNTIYF.

The chain employs TRBV2 and TRBJ2-1; 13 positions match TRBD2. Trimming cost V 5 bases and J 8 bases; bases outside gene matches: 9. CDR3 length: 16 residues. Germline CDR1 SNHLY, CDR2 FYNNEI. This chain's CDR3 is CASSRLAGGLGDEQFF. For the CDR3, the DNA is TGTGCCAGCAGTCGACTAGCGGGGGGCCTTGGGGATGAGCAGTTCTTC.

The rearrangement joins TRBV6-5 to TRBJ1-5; 8 bases fit TRBD1. This CDR3 contains 13 residues. Germline CDR1 is MNHEY and CDR2 is SVGAGI. The V segment lost 11 bases and the J segment 7 bases; nucleotides outside the gene matches: 10. CDR3 residues: CASQTDRAQPQHF. The CDR3 DNA reads TGTGCCTCACAAACGGACAGGGCACAGCCCCAGCATTTT.

The rearrangement uses TRBV7-9 and TRBJ2-5; TRBD2 matches at 10 bases. CDR1 is SEHNR, CDR2 FQNEAQ, per germline (reference sequence). V was pared by 3 bases and J by 4 bases, with 5 bases of the junction left unmatched. The CDR3 contains 15 residues. As DNA, the CDR3 is TGTGCCAGCAGCTTCTTCACTAGCGGGGCAGAGACCCAGTACTTC. Translating it yields CASSFFTSGAETQYF.